The 24 T cell receptor beta chains reported below all come from one sample, sequenced in a study of cytomegalovirus exposure and HLA in healthy donors. The PCR had 60 Vbeta and 13 Jbeta primers. Libraries were prepared by immunoSEQ multiplex PCR; TCRdb keeps only in-frame clonotypes and omits some of them. Here the sample spans 70,000 or so clones, roughly 70% being singletons. The sample comprised PBMCs. These receptors were obtained from a woman aged 30 to 39 in good health and CMV-seronegative.

The chain carries TRBV5-5 and TRBJ2-7; D gene ambiguous. The germline V and J ends were trimmed by 1 base and 2 bases, with 4 bases remaining between them. Germline V gene sequence: CDR1 SGHKS, CDR2 YYEKEE (reference sequence). The CDR3 sequence is 12 residues long. The DNA for the CDR3 is TGTGCCAGCAGCTTGCCAACCTACGAGCAGTACTTC. This translates into CASSLPTYEQYF.

The chain employs TRBV5-6 and TRBJ2-2; TRBD2 aligns across 9 bases. The germline gives CDR1 SGHDT, CDR2 YYEEEE. J gave up 7 bases and V 0 bases, and 7 bases lay outside the gene matches. This CDR3 is 16 amino acids long. CDR3 sequence: CASSLEGGGAVGELFF. DNA for the CDR3: TGTGCCAGCAGCTTGGAAGGCGGGGGGGCCGTCGGGGAGCTGTTTTTT.

The rearrangement joins TRBV9 to TRBJ2-3; TRBD1 matches at 9 bases. With V trimmed by 5 bases and J by 4 bases, 8 bases remained unmatched. CDR1 is SGDLS, CDR2 YYNGEE, per germline. CDR3 length: 15 residues. The CDR3 loop reads CASRATGGASDTQYF. CDR3 nucleotides: TGTGCCAGCAGAGCTACAGGGGGCGCATCAGATACGCAGTATTTT.

This chain uses TRBV27 with TRBJ1-2; TRBD1 matches at 7 bases. CDR3 length equals 14 residues. J gave up 11 bases and V 4 bases, and 13 bases lay outside the gene matches. Looked up from germline, CDR1 is MNHEY and CDR2 is SMNVEV (reference sequence). The CDR3 bases are TGTGCCAGCAGTTCGCGGGGGGGAAGGGGGCAATACACCTTC. It codes for CASSSRGGRGQYTF.

The gene calls are TRBV19 and TRBJ1-5, with D possibly matching TRBD1 (6 bases). V lost 6 bases and J 0 bases, leaving 12 bases between the germline ends. The CDR3 is made up of 15 amino acids. Germline assignment: CDR1 LNHDA and CDR2 SQIVND (reference sequence). The CDR3: CASSPRDISNQPQHF. DNA of the CDR3: TGTGCCAGTAGCCCTAGGGACATTAGCAATCAGCCCCAGCATTTT.

This chain connects TRBV7-3 to TRBJ1-6; D perhaps matches TRBD1 (5 bases). In germline, CDR1 is SGHTA, CDR2 FQGTGA. V was cut by 5 bases and J by 10 bases, with 12 bases left in between. CDR3 length: 13 amino acids. CDR3 nucleotides: TGTGCCAGCAGCCTCAGGGAAGGCTCACCCCTCCACTTT. Protein sequence: CASSLREGSPLHF.

The genes are TRBV25-1 and TRBJ2-6; possibly TRBD1 for D (6 bases). The V and J ends lost 2 bases and 3 bases respectively, with 14 bases between them. CDR1 is MGHDK and CDR2 is SYGVNS in the germline V gene. There are 17 residues in the CDR3. CDR3 residues: CASSEPKGGFGANVLTF. CDR3 nucleotide sequence: TGTGCCAGCAGTGAACCAAAAGGGGGTTTTGGGGCCAACGTCCTGACTTTC.

This chain connects TRBV7-9 to TRBJ2-7; D might be TRBD2 (5 bases). Germline V gene data show CDR1 as SEHNR and CDR2 as FQNEAQ (reference sequence). Trimming left V 5 bases short and J 5 bases short, with 16 bases between. The CDR3 is 14 residues long. The CDR3 spells CASSTPGVKNEQYF. The CDR3 DNA sequence: TGTGCCAGCAGCACCCCCGGGGTCAAGAACGAGCAGTACTTC. The full variable domain, in which reference TRBV7-9 and TRBJ2-7 provide the parts outside the CDR3, is DTGVSQNPRHKITKRGQNVTFRCDPISEHNRLYWYRQTLGQGPEFLTYFQNEAQLEKSRLLSDRFSAERPKGSFSTLEIQRTEQGDSAMYLCASSTPGVKNEQYFGPGTRLTVT.

The chain joins TRBV5-1 to TRBJ2-3; TRBD2 aligns across 8 bases. The germline gives CDR1 SGHRS, CDR2 YFSETQ. The V segment lost 0 bases and the J segment 1 base; nucleotides outside the gene matches: 4. The CDR3 contains 16 residues. The CDR3 nucleotides read TGCGCCAGCAGCTTGGTGGCAGCGGGGGGCACAGATACGCAGTATTTT. It is translated as CASSLVAAGGTDTQYF.

This clone appeared a single time. The chain joins TRBV20-1 to TRBJ2-3, with a tentative D call TRBD2 (5 bases). Germline assignment: CDR1 DFQATT and CDR2 SNEGSKA (reference sequence). There are 11 residues in the CDR3. The CDR3 protein is CTGELTDTQYF. The CDR3 coding sequence is TGCACCGGGGAACTCACAGATACGCAGTATTTT.

In its sample, this clone was seen a few times. V usage is TRBV5-1 and J usage is TRBJ1-1, with D possibly being TRBD1 (5 bases). The V gene lost 8 bases and the J gene lost 5 bases, with 19 bases spanning the gap. Germline V CDR1 and CDR2: SGHRS, YFSETQ. The length of the CDR3 is 14 residues. CDR3 sequence: CASRHQGRGTEAFF. For the CDR3, the DNA is TGCGCCAGTCGGCATCAGGGAAGAGGTACTGAAGCTTTCTTT.

This chain joins TRBV4-2 and TRBJ2-7; D is possibly TRBD1 (5 bases). Trimming took 1 base from V and 4 from J, leaving 11 bases between them. The CDR3 has 14 amino acids. The germline V gene encodes CDR1 LGHNA and CDR2 YNFKEQ. The DNA for the CDR3 is TGTGCCAGCAGCCAAGGAGGCAGGGAATACGAGCAGTACTTC. Translating gives CASSQGGREYEQYF.

This sequence joins TRBV18 and TRBJ1-4; TRBD1 matches at 8 bases. V lost 5 bases to trimming and J lost 4 bases; unmatched junction nucleotides: 9. This CDR3 spans 16 amino acids. The germline CDR1 and CDR2 sequences are KGHSH and LQKENI. CDR3 in DNA: TGTGCCAGCTCAAACGACAGGGGAGTCTATAATGAAAAACTGTTTTTT. It specifies CASSNDRGVYNEKLFF.

The chain links TRBV30 to TRBJ1-5; 7 bases align to TRBD1. Germline CDR1 and CDR2: GTSNPN and SVGIG (reference sequence). The CDR3 extends over 14 amino acids. The trim removed 4 bases at V and 1 base at J, leaving 4 bases unmatched. This CDR3 reads CAWTTGRSNQPQHF. The CDR3 DNA reads TGTGCCTGGACGACAGGGAGAAGCAATCAGCCCCAGCATTTT.

The chain recombines TRBV2 with TRBJ2-3; 8 bases agree with TRBD2. This CDR3 has 16 residues. After removal of 1 base from V and 0 bases from J, the junction contained 3 bases not matched to a gene. The germline gives CDR1 SNHLY, CDR2 FYNNEI. Here the CDR3 reads CASSEGTSPSTDTQYF. The CDR3 nucleotides are TGTGCCAGCAGTGAAGGGACTAGCCCAAGCACAGATACGCAGTATTTT.

The chain recombines TRBV29-1 with TRBJ2-1; the D gene is possibly TRBD1 (5 bases). The V gene lost 4 bases and the J gene lost 6 bases, with 16 bases spanning the gap. There are 14 residues in the CDR3. Germline CDR1 reads SQVTM; CDR2 reads ANQGSEA. CDR3 nucleotides: TGCAGCGTTGGCAGGGCAGGGTTCTTCAATGAGCAGTTCTTC. Translated, it gives CSVGRAGFFNEQFF.

The chain employs TRBV12-1 and TRBJ2-7; the table gives TRBD2 as D, unverified against the DNA. TRBV12-1 is termed a pseudogene. The CDR3 runs to 15 residues. CDR3 nucleotides: TGTGCCAGCAGCCCGCGGGACGGAAGCTCCTACGAGCAGTACTTC. Protein sequence: CASSPRDGSSYEQYF.

This clone appeared a single time. The V call is TRBV18, the J call TRBJ1-2; D may be TRBD1 (5 bases). CDR1 is KGHSH and CDR2 is LQKENI in the germline V gene. V was clipped by 4 bases and J by 6 bases, with 18 bases between them. CDR3 length equals 15 residues. CDR3 nucleotide sequence: TGTGCCAGCTCACGTGCAGATCGGGGGGAGGATGGCTACACCTTC. Translation gives CASSRADRGEDGYTF.

The chain carries TRBV7-2 and TRBJ1-1, with D perhaps matching TRBD1 (5 bases). V lost 2 bases, J lost 0 bases, and 13 bases lay in between. From germline, CDR1 is SGHTA and CDR2 FQGNSA. This CDR3 has 16 residues. CDR3 region: CASSLMAGRMNTEAFF. The CDR3 nucleotides read TGTGCCAGCAGCTTAATGGCAGGGAGGATGAACACTGAAGCTTTCTTT.

The CDR3 here is CASSLRAGGPGANVLTF. CDR3 DNA sequence: TGTGCCAGCAGTTTGCGGGCGGGGGGCCCGGGGGCCAACGTCCTGACTTTC. This chain uses TRBV28 with TRBJ2-6; 8 bases align to TRBD2. Germline CDR1 reads MDHEN; CDR2 reads SYDVKM. The CDR3 loop spans 17 amino acids. The V and J ends lost 3 bases and 4 bases, in that order; junction bases with no gene match: 8.

The table lists this clone with a few counts. The gene calls are TRBV1 and TRBJ2-1; TRBD1, the table's D call, was not compared with the DNA. TRBV1 is designated a pseudogene. This CDR3 comprises 17 residues. CDR3 in amino acids: CTSSQGFGKGGTSEQFF. DNA for the CDR3: TGCACCAGCAGCCAAGGGTTCGGGAAAGGGGGAACCAGTGAGCAGTTCTTC.

The gene calls are TRBV5-1 and TRBJ2-1; 8 nucleotides align to TRBD2. The CDR3 runs to 17 residues. J lost 6 bases, V lost 0 bases, and 11 bases had no gene match. The germline V gene encodes CDR1 SGHRS and CDR2 YFSETQ. CDR3 amino acids: CASSLVLIGGVFNEQFF. The CDR3 DNA reads as TGCGCCAGCAGCTTGGTCCTTATCGGGGGGGTCTTCAATGAGCAGTTCTTC.

This sequence joins TRBV6-5 and TRBJ2-5, with D perhaps matching TRBD1 (6 bases). The CDR3 totals 13 residues. Looked up from germline, CDR1 is MNHEY and CDR2 is SVGAGI. The V end was cut by 6 bases, the J end by 4 bases, with 12 bases between. CDR3 protein: CASRTTGIETQYF. The CDR3 nucleotides are TGTGCCAGCAGAACAACAGGGATAGAGACCCAGTACTTC.

This rearrangement joins TRBV25-1 to TRBJ1-1; TRBD1 matches 7 bases. V gave up 3 bases and J gave up 4 bases; unmatched junction bases: 2. The germline V gene has CDR1 MGHDK and CDR2 SYGVNS. CDR3 size: 13 residues. CDR3 DNA: TGTGCCAGCAGTGAGGCAGGGGGCACTGAAGCTTTCTTT. Its translation: CASSEAGGTEAFF.